The source of this T cell receptor beta chain is a study of T cell responses to AZD1222 COVID-19 vaccine. Study-level results: Reportedly, nearly half of unique spike TCRs recognized epitopes outside B.1.351/B.1.1.7 mutations.

The data were produced by immunoSEQ multiplex PCR, yet TCRdb's version contains in-frame clones alone and is incomplete. This sample has about 160,000 clones, with around 90% found just once. Of note for this clone: Its specificity is not known.

Germline assignment: CDR1 SGHNT and CDR2 YENEEA. Trimming stripped 1 base from V and 7 bases from J, with 11 bases between. This CDR3 is built from 15 residues. The chain employs TRBV11-3 and TRBJ1-6; unclear D gene. This receptor was identified in an adult in good health. Source: peripheral blood, taken on day 0 of MenACWY control vaccination. DNA for the CDR3: TGTGCCAGCAGCTTAGCGGGCAATACAAATTCACCCCTCCACTTT. Residues: CASSLAGNTNSPLHF.